What follows are 21 T cell receptor beta chains derived from one specimen sequenced in a study of human T cells and chemical hapten exposure. TCRdb ran MiXCR on the RACE reads and lists one entry per CDR3 protein. The sample yields about 65,000 distinct CDR3 sequences, around 6.1% seen once. Time point indicated: healthy volunteer bleed at 6 weeks. It was from unfractionated whole blood that total RNA was extracted. Sequenced sample: whole blood. These receptors were obtained from a female donor in good health. Some clones in this sample may be carry-over from other donors' samples.

In this sample, this clonotype turned up many times. The chain links TRBV28 to TRBJ2-7; 9 positions match TRBD1. Trimming removed 6 bases from V and 2 bases from J; junction bases left unmatched: 8. This CDR3 is built from 15 residues. Germline CDR1 MDHEN, CDR2 SYDVKM. CDR3 sequence (DNA): TGTGCCAGCAGCCATCGACAGGGGGGTACCTACGAGCAGTACTTC. It is translated as CASSHRQGGTYEQYF.

This clonotype has a handful of counts. The chain is built from TRBV7-9 and TRBJ2-7, with unresolved D. The germline gives CDR1 SEHNR, CDR2 FQNEAQ (reference sequence). The CDR3 loop spans 15 amino acids. Trimming removed 5 bases at V and 3 bases at J, with 17 bases between. The CDR3 DNA is TGTGCCAGCAGCCACCCGGACCGACCGGGCTACGAGCAGTACTTC. It encodes CASSHPDRPGYEQYF.

The table lists this clonotype with a few counts. This chain links TRBV18 with TRBJ2-7; D is possibly TRBD1 or TRBD2 (5 bases each). This CDR3 has 12 residues. CDR1 KGHSH and CDR2 LQKENI come from the germline V gene. V lost 6 bases to trimming and J lost 5 bases, with 11 bases between them. The CDR3 sequence is CASSGTRDEQYF. CDR3 bases: TGTGCCAGCTCCGGGACCCGCGACGAGCAGTACTTC.

J is TRBJ1-2 and V is TRBV29-1, with 11 nucleotides matching TRBD1. The CDR3 has 13 amino acids. V was clipped by 6 bases and J by 8 bases; unmatched bases: 8. The germline CDR1 and CDR2 sequences are SQVTM and ANQGSEA. CDR3 sequence reads: CSVFGQGAGGYTF. CDR3 in DNA: TGCAGCGTCTTCGGACAGGGGGCAGGAGGCTACACCTTC.

This clonotype came up many times. This chain links TRBV7-8 with TRBJ2-3, with 13 bases matching TRBD2. This CDR3 contains 16 residues. The germline V gene encodes CDR1 SGHVS and CDR2 FQNEAQ. The trim removed 3 bases at V and 5 bases at J, leaving 5 bases unmatched. CDR3 protein: CASSLRTSGSRDTQYF. The DNA for the CDR3 is TGTGCCAGCAGCTTGAGGACTAGCGGGAGTCGAGATACGCAGTATTTT.

In its sample, this clonotype was seen many times. The CDR3 region has the DNA TGCGCCAGCAGCCCGCACAACTTAGCGAACACCGGGGAGCTGTTTTTT. It encodes CASSPHNLANTGELFF. The chain joins TRBV5-1 to TRBJ2-2; D not resolved. This CDR3 comprises 16 residues. The germline gives CDR1 SGHRS, CDR2 YFSETQ. Trimming removed 4 bases at V and 0 bases at J, with 13 bases between.

Ten or more counts support this clonotype. J is TRBJ1-1 and V is TRBV18, with D maybe TRBD1 (5 bases). V lost 2 bases and J 1 base, leaving 8 bases between the germline ends. This CDR3 has 14 residues. Germline V gene data show CDR1 as KGHSH and CDR2 as LQKENI. CDR3 in amino acids: CASSPNGQNTEAFF. The CDR3, as DNA: TGTGCCAGCTCACCAAATGGACAGAACACTGAAGCTTTCTTT. Combining the CDR3 with reference TRBV18 and TRBJ1-1 gives the whole variable domain NAGVMQNPRHLVRRRGQEARLRCSPMKGHSHVYWYRQLPEEGLKFMVYLQKENIIDESGMPKERFSAEFPKEGPSILRIQQVVRGDSAAYFCASSPNGQNTEAFFGQGTRLTVV.

This clonotype was observed a handful of times. The V call is TRBV12-3 or TRBV12-4, the J call TRBJ2-2; the match to TRBD1 covers 7 bases. The CDR3 sequence is 15 residues long. Trimming removed 8 bases from V and 0 bases from J; junction bases left unmatched: 6. CDR3 region: CASGGQPSNTGELFF. The CDR3 DNA is TGTGCCAGCGGGGGACAGCCCTCGAACACCGGGGAGCTGTTTTTT.

The J gene is TRBJ2-6, the V gene TRBV6-2 or TRBV6-3; D not certain. The CDR3 covers 15 residues. Trimming stripped 2 bases from V and 2 bases from J, with 7 bases between. CDR1 and CDR2 (germline): MNHEY, SVGEGT. CDR3 in DNA: TGTGCCAGCAGTTACGTTGAGGCTGGGGCCAACGTCCTGACTTTC. As protein: CASSYVEAGANVLTF.

As for this clonotype: With a much larger clone just one base away, this may be a read error. The chain links TRBV14 to TRBJ2-1, with D possibly being TRBD2 (6 bases). Between the trimmed V and J ends, which lost 4 bases and 8 bases, there was a span of 24 bases. The CDR3 is 17 amino acids. The V gene's germline CDR1 is SGHDN and CDR2 FVKESK. The CDR3 nucleotides are TGTGCCAGCAGCCCCAGCGTACGGGAGAGAAGTTGCCATGAGCAGTTCTTC. It codes for CASSPSVRERSCHEQFF.

V usage is TRBV6-1 and J usage is TRBJ1-4, with 7 positions matching TRBD1. J gave up 10 bases and V 7 bases, and 12 bases lay outside the gene matches. This CDR3 is 14 amino acids long. In germline, CDR1 is MNHNS, CDR2 SASEGT. The chain's CDR3 is CASTRQGYDVKLFF. CDR3 nucleotide sequence: TGTGCCAGCACCAGACAGGGCTACGATGTAAAACTGTTTTTT.

The J gene is TRBJ2-3, the V gene TRBV7-8; 8 bases are shared with TRBD2. V dropped 1 base and J dropped 5; count of bases not matched to a gene: 17. CDR1 and CDR2 (germline): SGHVS, FQNEAQ. The CDR3 contains 19 residues. The DNA for the CDR3 is TGTGCCAGCAGCTTAGTTAGGGTCACTAGCGGTAAGAAAGAAGATACGCAGTATTTT. As protein: CASSLVRVTSGKKEDTQYF. The full variable domain, in which reference TRBV7-8 and TRBJ2-3 provide the parts outside the CDR3, is GAGVSQSPRYKVAKRGQDVALRCDPISGHVSLFWYQQALGQGPEFLTYFQNEAQLDKSGLPSDRFFAERPEGSVSTLKIQRTQQEDSAVYLCASSLVRVTSGKKEDTQYFGPGTRLTVL.

There are many counts of this clonotype. This chain links TRBV20-1 with TRBJ1-5, with 7 bases fitting TRBD1. This CDR3 comprises 13 residues. Losses at the gene ends were 7 bases for V and 7 bases for J; bases not matched to a gene: 10. The germline V gene encodes CDR1 DFQATT and CDR2 SNEGSKA (reference sequence). CDR3 nucleotides: TGCAGTGTCATCCAGGGGGGTGGACAGCCCCAGCATTTT. As protein: CSVIQGGGQPQHF.

V and J are TRBV28 and TRBJ2-5, with 8 bases aligning to TRBD2. The CDR3 runs 14 residues. CDR1 and CDR2 from the germline V gene are MDHEN and SYDVKM. The V and J ends lost 5 bases and 1 base, in that order; junction bases with no gene match: 3. CDR3 DNA: TGTGCCAGCAGTCGGGGGGGGATCCAAGAGACCCAGTACTTC. This encodes CASSRGGIQETQYF.

This clonotype was detected many times. The J gene is TRBJ1-3, the V gene TRBV28; no clear D gene. CDR3 length equals 15 residues. The germline gives CDR1 MDHEN, CDR2 SYDVKM. The ends were cut back, 0 bases at V and 6 bases at J, with 12 bases in the middle. The CDR3 region has the DNA TGTGCCAGCAGTTTATGGGCGGCAGGAGAAAACACCATATATTTT. Its protein product is CASSLWAAGENTIYF.

This clonotype was seen more than once but under ten times. The chain joins TRBV12-3 or TRBV12-4 to TRBJ2-3; weak D call: TRBD2 (8 bases). The CDR3 has 19 residues. Trimming took 5 bases from V and 14 from J, leaving 38 bases between them. CDR3 sequence: CASSPGGRGGRLANEVRYF. The CDR3 DNA reads as TGTGCCAGCAGTCCAGGGGGAAGAGGGGGCAGACTAGCGAACGAGGTCAGGTATTTT.

Ten or more counts support this clonotype. The rearrangement links TRBV5-1 to TRBJ2-1; possible D gene TRBD2, 5 bases. The germline gives CDR1 SGHRS, CDR2 YFSETQ. The CDR3 covers 13 residues. V was clipped by 1 base and J by 5 bases, with 7 bases between them. CDR3 loop: CASSLPGNNEQFF. The CDR3 nucleotides read TGCGCCAGCAGCTTGCCGGGGAACAATGAGCAGTTCTTC.

This clonotype came up many times. The chain carries TRBV25-1 and TRBJ2-7, with D possibly being TRBD1 or TRBD2 (5 bases each). CDR1 MGHDK and CDR2 SYGVNS come from the germline V gene. The CDR3 has 13 residues. Trimming left V 3 bases short and J 2 bases short, with 8 bases between. The CDR3 sequence is CASSERGAYEQYF. The CDR3 coding sequence is TGTGCCAGCAGTGAGAGAGGGGCCTACGAGCAGTACTTC.

This clonotype was detected ten times or more. The chain uses TRBV6-2 or TRBV6-3 and TRBJ2-7; TRBD1 aligns across 9 bases. The CDR3 spans 15 residues. Germline CDR1 reads MNHEY; CDR2 reads SVGEGT. Trimming cost V 6 bases and J 4 bases; bases outside gene matches: 10. The CDR3 region is CASRTGTGSQYEQYF. CDR3 sequence (DNA): TGTGCCAGCAGAACCGGGACAGGGAGTCAATACGAGCAGTACTTC.

This chain links TRBV2 with TRBJ1-3, with 7 bases that match TRBD1. Losses at the gene ends were 7 bases for V and 0 bases for J; bases not matched to a gene: 6. From germline, CDR1 is SNHLY and CDR2 FYNNEI. The length of the CDR3 is 15 residues. The CDR3 nucleotides are TGTGCCAGCAAAAATTGGGACAGCTCTGGAAACACCATATATTTT. Encoded protein: CASKNWDSSGNTIYF.

Ten or more counts support this clonotype. This chain connects TRBV28 to TRBJ2-1, with 8 bases lining up with TRBD2. CDR3 length equals 14 residues. CDR1 MDHEN and CDR2 SYDVKM come from the germline V gene. With 3 bases clipped from V and 8 bases from J, the junction kept 6 bases outside the gene matches. CDR3 protein: CASSFQRERDEQFF. CDR3 nucleotide sequence: TGTGCCAGCAGTTTTCAGCGGGAGCGTGATGAGCAGTTCTTC.